Below, one T cell receptor (beta chain) is given with its context. Its antigen is not known. This record comes from a study of T cell clonotyping in hematopoietic cell transplantation. On the study more broadly: Recipients' pretransplant samples followed cytoreduction.

Whole-study results and caveats: Few recipient clonotypes overlapped donors; over 95% were de novo at given depth. Graft donor and pretransplant recipient Inverse Simpson Index values predicted broader posttransplant TCR diversity.

Produced via immunoSEQ multiplex PCR; TCRdb's table is partial and in-frame only. The table includes around 80,000 clones, about 95% detected once. Indicated time point: recipient sample about 28 days before transplant, after cytoreduction. Sample: peripheral blood mononuclear cells, taken before stem cell transplant. The sequence came from a woman aged 45-59 years with acute myeloid leukemia. Some clones in this sample may be carry-over from other donors' samples.

This CDR3 reads CASSAGGAGTDTQYF. Written as DNA, the CDR3 is TGTGCCAGCAGTGCAGGCGGGGCAGGCACAGATACGCAGTATTTT. V usage is TRBV6-1 and J usage is TRBJ2-3, with D perhaps matching TRBD2 (6 bases). This CDR3 comprises 15 residues. CDR1 is MNHNS, CDR2 SASEGT, per germline. V lost 4 bases to trimming and J lost 1 base, with 12 bases between them.